This T cell receptor (beta chain) was identified in a study of cytomegalovirus exposure and HLA in healthy donors. General study findings and limits: In a later analysis, common viral pathogens appeared linked to several of the most significant clusters.

Unmatched junction bases numbered 5, after V lost 0 bases and J lost 2 bases. The CDR3 consists of 16 residues. Germline CDR1 reads SGDLS; CDR2 reads YYNGEE. The PCR was carried out with 60 Vbeta primers and 13 Jbeta primers. Data came from immunoSEQ multiplex PCR; TCRdb stores just in-frame clones and leaves some out. This sample carries over 150,000 clones, approximately 69% of them seen once, and the ten largest clones take 2% to 2.5%. In the case of this clone: What it binds is unknown.

The chain couples TRBV9 to TRBJ2-1, with 7 bases matching TRBD1. The sequence was obtained from a man aged 30 to 45 in good health and CMV-seronegative. Sequencing was done on a sample of PBMCs. This CDR3 reads CASSVAGQGAYNEQFF. CDR3 coding DNA: TGTGCCAGCAGCGTAGCGGGCCAGGGGGCCTACAATGAGCAGTTCTTC.